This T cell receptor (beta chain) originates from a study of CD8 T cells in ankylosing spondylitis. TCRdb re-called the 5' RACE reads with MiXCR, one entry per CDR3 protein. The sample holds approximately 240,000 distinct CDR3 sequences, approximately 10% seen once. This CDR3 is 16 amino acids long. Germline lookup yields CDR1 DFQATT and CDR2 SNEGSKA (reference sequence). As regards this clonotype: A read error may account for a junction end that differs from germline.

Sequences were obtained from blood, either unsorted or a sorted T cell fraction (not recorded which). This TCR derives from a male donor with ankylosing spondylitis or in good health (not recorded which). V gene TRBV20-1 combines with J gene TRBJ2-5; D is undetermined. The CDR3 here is CCAQIEMGEAVETQYF. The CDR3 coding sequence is TGCTGTGCCCAGATAGAAATGGGTGAGGCGGTTGAGACCCAGTACTTC.